One and the same sample provided the 32 T cell receptor beta chains below, sequenced in a study of shared clonotypes between healthy human individuals. Profiled with immunoSEQ multiplex PCR; TCRdb holds only in-frame clones, not every one. Altogether about a million clones are present, about three quarters being singletons, with the ten largest covering about 1.4%. The source material was memory CD4+ T cells sorted from blood. Subset specified: CD45RA-negative fraction. The receptors shown here come from a man younger than 30 in good health.

This sequence joins TRBV5-8 and TRBJ2-7; TRBD1 aligns across 11 bases. J lost 1 base, V lost 4 bases, and 4 bases had no gene match. Germline CDR1 SGHTS, CDR2 YDEGEE. The CDR3 is 15 amino acids. The CDR3 spells CASSAGTGGSYEQYF. The DNA of the CDR3 is TGTGCCAGCAGCGCCGGGACAGGGGGTTCCTACGAGCAGTACTTC.

As regards this clone: The same CDR3 is also encoded by other DNA sequences in this sample. The chain carries TRBV7-9 and TRBJ2-7; 8 bases map to TRBD1. Germline V gives CDR1 SEHNR, CDR2 FQNEAQ (reference sequence). The CDR3 runs 16 residues. Trimming at V came to 0 bases and at J to 1 base, leaving 5 bases not matched to a gene. CDR3 sequence (DNA): TGTGCCAGCAGCTTAGCGAGAGGGACAGGTTCCTACGAGCAGTACTTC. This translates into CASSLARGTGSYEQYF.

The chain links TRBV27 to TRBJ2-7, with D tentatively TRBD2 (7 bases). The CDR3 runs 14 residues. Per the germline V gene, CDR1 is MNHEY and CDR2 is SMNVEV (reference sequence). Trimming stripped 6 bases from V and 2 bases from J, with 14 bases between. The CDR3 here is CASRWGRGTYEQYF. The CDR3, as DNA: TGTGCCAGCAGGTGGGGGCGGGGGACCTACGAGCAGTACTTC.

This clone was recorded only once. The chain has TRBV7-2 and TRBJ1-4; no reliable D call. CDR1 is SGHTA and CDR2 is FQGNSA in the germline V gene. Between the trimmed V and J ends, which lost 2 bases and 5 bases, there was a span of 15 bases. The CDR3 covers 16 residues. As DNA, the CDR3 is TGTGCCAGCAGCTTATTTGTGATCGGTCGCAATGAAAAACTGTTTTTT. It is translated as CASSLFVIGRNEKLFF.

This chain connects TRBV30 to TRBJ2-3; 9 bases agree with TRBD2. V trimming: 0 bases; J trimming: 4 bases; junction bases outside the gene matches: 8. Germline V CDR1 and CDR2: GTSNPN, SVGIG (reference sequence). This CDR3 region has 16 residues. Here the CDR3 DNA reads TGTGCCTGGAGTGTAGGTCATAGCGGGAGCGCAGATACGCAGTATTTT. Its protein is CAWSVGHSGSADTQYF.

CDR3 protein: CASNSDSRSYEQYF. In DNA, the CDR3 is TGTGCCAGCAACTCGGACAGTCGATCCTACGAGCAGTACTTC. The V and J genes are TRBV2 and TRBJ2-7; maybe TRBD1 (6 bases). Trimming removed 7 bases at V and 1 base at J, with 14 bases between. In germline, CDR1 is SNHLY, CDR2 FYNNEI. There are 14 residues in the CDR3.

DNA of the CDR3: TGTGCCAGCAGTTATAAGGCTTTGAATTCACCCCTCCACTTT. Its translation: CASSYKALNSPLHF. The genes are TRBV6-5 and TRBJ1-6; no firm D call. This CDR3 is 14 amino acids long. CDR1 and CDR2 from the germline V gene are MNHEY and SVGAGI. Trimming removed 3 bases at V and 7 bases at J, with 10 bases between.

The chain employs TRBV6-5 and TRBJ2-7; D unresolved. The V end lost 0 bases, the J end lost 2 bases, and 11 bases lay between the germline ends. The germline V gene encodes CDR1 MNHEY and CDR2 SVGAGI. The CDR3 has 15 residues. The CDR3 loop is CASSYSFAETYEQYF. CDR3 coding DNA: TGTGCCAGCAGTTACTCGTTCGCGGAAACCTACGAGCAGTACTTC.

The chain links TRBV9 to TRBJ2-2, with a tentative D call TRBD1 (7 bases). The CDR3 has 17 residues. Trimming cost V 0 bases and J 4 bases, with 16 bases left between them. Looked up from germline, CDR1 is SGDLS and CDR2 is YYNGEE. The CDR3 region is CASSVASGRGATGELFF. The CDR3 DNA follows: TGTGCCAGCAGCGTAGCTTCAGGCAGGGGGGCCACCGGGGAGCTGTTTTTT.

The gene calls are TRBV18 and TRBJ2-7, with no clear D. The V gene lost 4 bases and the J gene lost 6 bases, with 7 bases spanning the gap. Germline-derived CDR1 and CDR2 are KGHSH and LQKENI. This CDR3 spans 11 amino acids. The CDR3 DNA is TGTGCCAGCTCACAGGGAATCGAGCAGTACTTC. It encodes CASSQGIEQYF.

The gene calls are TRBV11-2 and TRBJ2-5; D is perhaps TRBD2 (10 bases). The ends were cut back, 2 bases at V and 9 bases at J, with 31 bases in the middle. Germline V gene sequence: CDR1 SGHAT, CDR2 FQNNGV. The CDR3 runs to 19 residues. CDR3 sequence: CASSLKSGSSLAGDRAQYF. As DNA, the CDR3 is TGTGCCAGCAGCTTAAAGTCCGGTAGTTCGCTAGCGGGGGACAGGGCCCAGTACTTC. The full variable domain, rest sourced from reference TRBV11-2 and TRBJ2-5, is EAGVAQSPRYKIIEKRQSVAFWCNPISGHATLYWYQQILGQGPKLLIQFQNNGVVDDSQLPKDRFSAERLKGVDSTLKIQPAKLEDSAVYLCASSLKSGSSLAGDRAQYFGPGTRLLVL.

This chain uses TRBV19 with TRBJ1-2, with 8 bases identical to TRBD1. The germline V gene encodes CDR1 LNHDA and CDR2 SQIVND (reference sequence). Trimming at V came to 4 bases and at J to 8 bases, leaving 15 bases not matched to a gene. The CDR3 has 16 residues. In DNA, the CDR3 is TGTGCCAGTAGTAAGGACTCAGGGGGCGCGTTGGGCGGCTACACCTTC. Protein sequence: CASSKDSGGALGGYTF.

This clone was detected ten times or more. Distinct nucleotide sequences in the sample also encode this CDR3. The chain carries TRBV18 and TRBJ1-4; possible D gene TRBD1, 5 bases. Germline assignment: CDR1 KGHSH and CDR2 LQKENI. This CDR3 has 16 amino acids. Trimming shortened V by 6 bases and J by 0 bases, and 14 bases separated the two germline ends. The CDR3 protein is CASSPGPPATNEKLFF. The DNA of the CDR3 is TGTGCCAGCTCCCCGGGACCACCTGCAACTAATGAAAAACTGTTTTTT.

This clone was counted ten times or more. At the DNA level, this CDR3 is encoded by other sequences in the same sample as well. J is TRBJ2-5 and V is TRBV15; D is unclear. Trimming took 0 bases from V and 5 from J, leaving 4 bases between them. Germline V gene sequence: CDR1 LNHNV, CDR2 YYDKDF (reference sequence). The CDR3 consists of 12 residues. The CDR3 DNA reads TGTGCCACCAGCAGAGATGTGGAGACCCAGTACTTC. This sequence encodes CATSRDVETQYF.

This clone was found many times. In DNA form, the CDR3 reads TGTGCCAGCAGCGTATTAGCGATCCCTAGCACAGATACGCAGTATTTT. It specifies CASSVLAIPSTDTQYF. The chain links TRBV9 to TRBJ2-3, with D possibly being TRBD2 (5 bases). Germline loops: CDR1 SGDLS, CDR2 YYNGEE. Trimming removed 1 base from V and 0 bases from J, with 12 bases in between. There are 16 residues in the CDR3.

This clone was seen ten or more times. The CDR3 bases are TGTGCCTGGGAGGAGGGTTTTACTGAAGCTTTCTTT. It encodes CAWEEGFTEAFF. The rearrangement joins TRBV30 to TRBJ1-1; D not resolved. This CDR3 is built from 12 residues. Between the trimmed V and J ends, which lost 5 bases and 5 bases, there was a span of 12 bases. Germline assignment: CDR1 GTSNPN and CDR2 SVGIG (reference sequence).

The J gene is TRBJ1-1, the V gene TRBV4-1; 9 bases match TRBD1. This CDR3 has 13 amino acids. CDR1 and CDR2 from the germline V gene are MGHRA and YSYEKL. After removal of 5 bases from V and 5 bases from J, the junction contained 3 bases not matched to a gene. The CDR3 protein is CASSEQGATEAFF. The CDR3 DNA reads TGCGCCAGCAGCGAACAGGGGGCTACTGAAGCTTTCTTT.

Many counts were recorded for this clone. This chain connects TRBV7-3 to TRBJ1-2; TRBD1 aligns across 8 bases. J was trimmed by 0 bases and V by 8 bases; bases with no gene match: 8. Per the germline V gene, CDR1 is SGHTA and CDR2 is FQGTGA. This CDR3 is 15 amino acids long. The CDR3 region is CASVDRAWPNYGYTF. DNA of the CDR3: TGTGCCAGCGTGGACAGGGCTTGGCCTAACTATGGCTACACCTTC.

The chain has TRBV6-1 and TRBJ2-2; either TRBD1 or TRBD2 may fit D (6 bases each). The CDR3 sequence is 19 residues long. Germline V gives CDR1 MNHNS, CDR2 SASEGT. V lost 4 bases, J lost 2 bases, and 23 bases lay in between. The CDR3 here is CASSATGGRWTGNTGELFF. The CDR3 coding sequence is TGTGCCAGCAGTGCTACCGGGGGCCGGTGGACTGGCAACACCGGGGAGCTGTTTTTT.

The CDR3 sequence is CASSLRGGVNTEAFF. CDR3 sequence (DNA): TGTGCCAGCAGCTTGAGAGGCGGAGTGAACACTGAAGCTTTCTTT. The V gene is TRBV13, the J gene TRBJ1-1; no clear D. The CDR3 is made up of 15 amino acids. Germline assignment: CDR1 PRHDT and CDR2 FYEKMQ (reference sequence). Trimming cost V 3 bases and J 0 bases, with 11 bases left between them. The full variable domain, its missing parts supplied by reference TRBV13 and TRBJ1-1, is AAGVIQSPRHLIKEKRETATLKCYPIPRHDTVYWYQQGPGQDPQFLISFYEKMQSDKGSIPDRFSAQQFSDYHSELNMSSLELGDSALYFCASSLRGGVNTEAFFGQGTRLTVV.

Of note for this clone: Other DNA sequences in this specimen translate into the identical CDR3. The gene calls are TRBV10-1 and TRBJ2-1; weak D call: TRBD1 (5 bases). Trimming took off 0 bases at V and 5 bases at J, with 8 bases between the two ends. This CDR3 is 14 amino acids long. Germline V gives CDR1 WNHNN, CDR2 SYGVQD (reference sequence). The CDR3 DNA reads as TGCGCCAGCAGTGAGTCGGGCAGGGACAATGAGCAGTTCTTC. Translated: CASSESGRDNEQFF.

V usage is TRBV7-8 and J usage is TRBJ2-7; TRBD2 agrees at 9 bases. CDR3 size: 18 residues. Germline CDR1 SGHVS, CDR2 FQNEAQ. V was clipped by 1 base and J by 6 bases; unmatched bases: 16. The CDR3 DNA sequence: TGTGCCAGCAGCTTAGATTTCTCTAGCGGGATAACGGTCCTCGAGCAGTACTTC. Translated: CASSLDFSSGITVLEQYF.

The V and J genes are TRBV28 and TRBJ2-1; 11 positions agree with TRBD2. V shed 4 bases and J 4 bases; nucleotides not matched to a gene: 12. The CDR3 consists of 18 residues. Germline V gives CDR1 MDHEN, CDR2 SYDVKM. The CDR3: CASSSRPRLAGLYNEQFF. CDR3 bases: TGTGCCAGCAGTTCTCGTCCCCGACTAGCGGGGCTTTACAATGAGCAGTTCTTC.

In regard to this clone: A much larger clone differs from this one at a single base, so this may be a read error. The same CDR3 also results from other DNA sequences found in this sample. The chain couples TRBV7-9 to TRBJ1-5, with TRBD1 as a possible D gene (5 bases). The germline V gene has CDR1 SEHNR and CDR2 FQNEAQ (reference sequence). Between the trimmed V and J ends, which lost 3 bases and 6 bases, there was a span of 6 bases. The CDR3 has 12 residues. The CDR3 spells CASSLGGQPQHF. The DNA of the CDR3 is TGTGCCAGCAGCTTGGGGGGTCAGCCCCAGCATTTT.

The chain recombines TRBV2 with TRBJ2-3, with 7 bases that match TRBD2. CDR3 size: 16 residues. The V and J ends lost 6 bases and 0 bases, in that order; junction bases with no gene match: 9. Germline values: CDR1 SNHLY, CDR2 FYNNEI. DNA for the CDR3: TGTGCCAGCAGACTAGAGCGGGGTATAAGCACAGATACGCAGTATTTT. Its protein is CASRLERGISTDTQYF.

Only a few counts were recorded for this clone. The rearrangement joins TRBV9 to TRBJ1-2; 7 bases agree with TRBD1. CDR3 length: 14 amino acids. With 3 bases clipped from V and 2 bases from J, the junction kept 4 bases outside the gene matches. Germline CDR1 and CDR2: SGDLS and YYNGEE. CDR3 in DNA: TGTGCCAGCAGCGCAGGGGGGCAGAACTATGGCTACACCTTC. Translating gives CASSAGGQNYGYTF.

For this clone: The sample holds other DNA sequences that translate to the same CDR3. This chain connects TRBV18 to TRBJ1-2; the D gene is possibly TRBD1 (5 bases). V dropped 1 base and J dropped 2 bases, with 5 bases sitting between them. Germline values: CDR1 KGHSH, CDR2 LQKENI. The CDR3 length is 13 residues. Here the CDR3 reads CASSPQGNYGYTF. Written as DNA, the CDR3 is TGTGCCAGCTCACCACAGGGGAACTATGGCTACACCTTC. The full variable domain, completed using reference TRBV18 and TRBJ1-2, is NAGVMQNPRHLVRRRGQEARLRCSPMKGHSHVYWYRQLPEEGLKFMVYLQKENIIDESGMPKERFSAEFPKEGPSILRIQQVVRGDSAAYFCASSPQGNYGYTFGSGTRLTVV.

The genes are TRBV6-5 and TRBJ2-7, with D perhaps matching TRBD1 (5 bases). V dropped 6 bases and J dropped 8 bases, with 14 bases sitting between them. This CDR3 region has 12 residues. CDR1 and CDR2 from the germline V gene are MNHEY and SVGAGI. The CDR3 DNA follows: TGTGCCAGCAGGGACACTTCTACGAAGCAGTACTTC. Translating gives CASRDTSTKQYF.

The V gene is TRBV19, the J gene TRBJ2-7, with TRBD1 matching over 9 bases. Germline CDR1 is LNHDA and CDR2 is SQIVND (reference sequence). The CDR3 spans 14 residues. V lost 4 bases, J lost 2 bases, and 3 bases stayed unmatched. CDR3 sequence reads: CASSRGQGAYEQYF. The CDR3 region has the DNA TGTGCCAGTAGTAGGGGACAGGGCGCCTACGAGCAGTACTTC.

The rearrangement links TRBV18 to TRBJ2-7; the D gene could be TRBD1 or TRBD2 (5 bases each). The CDR3 is made up of 13 amino acids. V lost 1 base and J lost 6, with 10 bases in between. Germline lookup yields CDR1 KGHSH and CDR2 LQKENI. The CDR3 spells CASSPQGTGEQYF. CDR3 sequence (DNA): TGTGCCAGCTCACCACAGGGGACGGGCGAGCAGTACTTC.

V gene TRBV18 combines with J gene TRBJ1-4, with D maybe TRBD1 (5 bases). Germline V gene data show CDR1 as KGHSH and CDR2 as LQKENI. V lost 3 bases to trimming and J lost 4 bases, with 15 bases between them. The CDR3 is 16 amino acids. CDR3: CASSPRQGWGNEKLFF. In DNA form, the CDR3 reads TGTGCCAGCTCACCCCGGCAGGGCTGGGGTAATGAAAAACTGTTTTTT.

J is TRBJ2-7 and V is TRBV11-1; no reliable D call. The V and J ends lost 1 base and 5 bases respectively, with 6 bases between them. CDR3 length: 12 residues. The germline V gene has CDR1 SGHAT and CDR2 FQDESV (reference sequence). The CDR3 DNA is TGTGCCAGCAGCTTAGATACGAACGAGCAGTACTTC. Encoded protein: CASSLDTNEQYF.